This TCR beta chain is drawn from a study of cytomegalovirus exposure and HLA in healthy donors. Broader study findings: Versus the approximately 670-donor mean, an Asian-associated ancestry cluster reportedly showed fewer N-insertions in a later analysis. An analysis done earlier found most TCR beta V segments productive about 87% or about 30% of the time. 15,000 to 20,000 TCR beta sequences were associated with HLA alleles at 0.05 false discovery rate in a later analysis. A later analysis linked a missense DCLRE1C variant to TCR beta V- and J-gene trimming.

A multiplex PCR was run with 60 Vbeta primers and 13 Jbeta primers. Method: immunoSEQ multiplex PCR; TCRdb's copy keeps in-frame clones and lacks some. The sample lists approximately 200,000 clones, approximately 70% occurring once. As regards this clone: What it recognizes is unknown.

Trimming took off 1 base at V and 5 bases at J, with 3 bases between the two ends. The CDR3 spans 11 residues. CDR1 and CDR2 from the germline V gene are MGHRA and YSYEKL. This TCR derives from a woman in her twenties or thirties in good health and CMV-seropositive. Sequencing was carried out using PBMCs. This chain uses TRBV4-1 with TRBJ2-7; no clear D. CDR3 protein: CASSQGDEQYF. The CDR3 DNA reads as TGCGCCAGCAGCCAAGGCGACGAGCAGTACTTC.